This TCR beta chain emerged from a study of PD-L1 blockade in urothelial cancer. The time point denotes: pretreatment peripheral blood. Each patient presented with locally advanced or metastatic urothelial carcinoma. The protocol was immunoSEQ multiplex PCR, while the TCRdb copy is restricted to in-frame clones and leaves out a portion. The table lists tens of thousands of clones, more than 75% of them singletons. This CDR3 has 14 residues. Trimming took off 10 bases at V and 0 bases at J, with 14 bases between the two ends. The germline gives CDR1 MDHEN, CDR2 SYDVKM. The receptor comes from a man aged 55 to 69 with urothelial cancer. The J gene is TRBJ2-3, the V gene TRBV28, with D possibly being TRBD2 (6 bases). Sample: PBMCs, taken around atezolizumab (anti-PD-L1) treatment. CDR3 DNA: TGTGCCACCTGGGGGGTTTATAGCACAGATACGCAGTATTTT. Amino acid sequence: CATWGVYSTDTQYF.